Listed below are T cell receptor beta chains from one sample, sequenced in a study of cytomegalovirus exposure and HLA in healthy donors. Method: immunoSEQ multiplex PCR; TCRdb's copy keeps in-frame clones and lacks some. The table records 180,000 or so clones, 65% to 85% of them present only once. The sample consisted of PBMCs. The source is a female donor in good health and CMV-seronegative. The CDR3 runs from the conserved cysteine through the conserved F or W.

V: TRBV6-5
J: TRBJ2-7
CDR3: CASSQDFSGLYEQYF

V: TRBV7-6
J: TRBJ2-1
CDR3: CASSSPGLAGPSSSYNEQFF

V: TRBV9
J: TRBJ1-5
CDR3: CASSVDVRPGQPQHF

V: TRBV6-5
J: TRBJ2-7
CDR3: CASSSDSYEQYF

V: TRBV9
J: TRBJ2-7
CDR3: CASSVGGTDYEQYF

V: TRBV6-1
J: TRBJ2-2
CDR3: CASSRQGESGELFF

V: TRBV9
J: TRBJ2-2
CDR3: CASSVVREGPNTGELFF

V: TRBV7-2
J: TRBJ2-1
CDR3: CASSLVSGTTYNEQFF

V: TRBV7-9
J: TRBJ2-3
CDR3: CASSPRDRGLTDTQYF

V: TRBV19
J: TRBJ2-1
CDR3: CASSIGGVGSYNEQFF

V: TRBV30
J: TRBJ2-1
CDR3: CAWSVLIEQFF

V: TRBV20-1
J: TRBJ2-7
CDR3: CSAEGEYEQYF

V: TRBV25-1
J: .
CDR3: CASSEYGTGGEQYF

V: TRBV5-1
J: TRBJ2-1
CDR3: CASSSSGPSGFYNEQFF

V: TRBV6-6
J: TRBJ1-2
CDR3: CASSALTGTDGYTF

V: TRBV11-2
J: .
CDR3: CASRGTGGAYEQYF

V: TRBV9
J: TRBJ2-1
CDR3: CASSDSGTGDNEQFF

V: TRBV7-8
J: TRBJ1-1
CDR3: CASSLARTGNTEAFF

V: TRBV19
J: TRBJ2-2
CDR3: CASRAGYDTGELFF

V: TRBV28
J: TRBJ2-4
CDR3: CASSPLGQGKNIQYF

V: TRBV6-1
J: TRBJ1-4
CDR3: CASRGDSYNEKLFF

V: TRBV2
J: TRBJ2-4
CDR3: CASNLAGGRAKNIQYF